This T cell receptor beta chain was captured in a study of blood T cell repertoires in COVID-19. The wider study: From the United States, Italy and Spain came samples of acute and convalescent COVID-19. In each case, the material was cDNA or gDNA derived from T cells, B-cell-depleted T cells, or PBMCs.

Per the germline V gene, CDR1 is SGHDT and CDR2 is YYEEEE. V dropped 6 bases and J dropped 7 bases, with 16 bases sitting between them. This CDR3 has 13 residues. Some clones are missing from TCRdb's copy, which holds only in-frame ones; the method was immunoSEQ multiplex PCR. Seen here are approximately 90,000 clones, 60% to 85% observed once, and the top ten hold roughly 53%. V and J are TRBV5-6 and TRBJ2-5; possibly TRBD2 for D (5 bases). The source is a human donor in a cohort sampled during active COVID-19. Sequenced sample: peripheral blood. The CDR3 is CASNSRRRGTQYF. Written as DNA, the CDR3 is TGTGCCAGCAACTCCCGACGACGGGGGACCCAGTACTTC.